A single sample is the source of the 14 T cell receptor beta chains below, sequenced in a study of T cell responses to AZD1222 COVID-19 vaccine. Assay: immunoSEQ multiplex PCR; the TCRdb copy retains only in-frame clones and omits some. The sample includes around 100,000 clones, 90% to 95% of them seen just once. This material consisted of peripheral blood, taken on day 0 of AZD1222 vaccination. The receptors were gathered from an adult in good health.

The CDR3 is CASSPPGLAGPEADGYTF. The CDR3 DNA sequence: TGTGCCAGCTCACCACCGGGGCTTGCAGGGCCAGAGGCTGATGGCTACACCTTC. V gene TRBV18 combines with J gene TRBJ1-2; possibly TRBD1 for D (5 bases). In germline, CDR1 is KGHSH, CDR2 LQKENI. V lost 0 bases and J 6 bases, leaving 23 bases between the germline ends. This CDR3 is 18 amino acids long.

The chain is built from TRBV16 and TRBJ1-5; D is perhaps TRBD1 (6 bases). The germline CDR1 and CDR2 sequences are KGHSY and FQNENV. The CDR3 has 13 amino acids. The germline V and J ends were trimmed by 11 bases and 5 bases, with 16 bases remaining between them. The CDR3 DNA reads as TGTGCCTCCCAGCTGGGGGGCGATCAGCCCCAGCATTTT. As protein: CASQLGGDQPQHF.

The chain couples TRBV28 to TRBJ1-3; D is possibly TRBD1 (5 bases). This CDR3 has 14 residues. Germline loops: CDR1 MDHEN, CDR2 SYDVKM. Trimming pared 7 bases from V and 2 bases from J, leaving 12 bases between. The CDR3: CASTVGGAGNTIYF. As DNA, the CDR3 is TGTGCCAGCACCGTGGGGGGGGCTGGAAACACCATATATTTT.

The chain links TRBV27 to TRBJ2-1; D might be TRBD1 or TRBD2, each matching 5 bases. Trimming left V 5 bases short and J 8 bases short, with 22 bases between. The V gene's germline CDR1 is MNHEY and CDR2 SMNVEV (reference sequence). The CDR3 loop spans 16 amino acids. The CDR3 loop reads CASSLPGPRTRHEQFF. Written as DNA, the CDR3 is TGTGCCAGCAGTCTACCGGGACCCCGGACGCGCCATGAGCAGTTCTTC.

This clone turned up a few times. The rearrangement uses TRBV24-1 and TRBJ2-1; the D gene is possibly TRBD2 (6 bases). This CDR3 has 17 amino acids. CDR1 is KGHDR and CDR2 is SFDVKD in the germline V gene. Trimming cost V 2 bases and J 8 bases, with 21 bases left between them. The CDR3 is CATSDWGDPGTVHEQFF. The CDR3 DNA follows: TGTGCCACCAGTGATTGGGGGGACCCGGGGACCGTCCATGAGCAGTTCTTC.

The chain uses TRBV7-7 and TRBJ2-7, with TRBD2 as a possible D gene (6 bases). Trimming took off 5 bases at V and 7 bases at J, with 12 bases between the two ends. Germline CDR1 SSHAT, CDR2 FNYEAQ (reference sequence). This CDR3 is built from 12 residues. The CDR3 protein is CASSTQGREQYF. CDR3 in DNA: TGTGCCAGCAGCACCCAAGGGAGGGAGCAGTACTTC.

V usage is TRBV9 and J usage is TRBJ2-3; possible D gene TRBD2, 5 bases. V was shortened by 4 bases and J by 2 bases, with 17 bases between the two germline ends. The CDR3 has 16 residues. Germline lookup yields CDR1 SGDLS and CDR2 YYNGEE. This CDR3 reads CASSSGGSLNTDTQYF. The CDR3 nucleotides are TGTGCCAGCAGCTCAGGAGGCAGCCTCAACACAGATACGCAGTATTTT.

The rearrangement links TRBV6-5 to TRBJ1-1, with D perhaps matching TRBD1 (6 bases). The CDR3 is made up of 14 amino acids. From germline, CDR1 is MNHEY and CDR2 SVGAGI. V was pared by 6 bases and J by 1 base, with 12 bases between. Here the CDR3 DNA reads TGTGCCAGCAGAGCCCTACAGGGGAACACTGAAGCTTTCTTT. It yields the protein CASRALQGNTEAFF.

A single count supports this clone. The chain links TRBV27 to TRBJ1-6; the match to TRBD1 covers 8 bases. This CDR3 spans 14 amino acids. V lost 6 bases to trimming and J lost 12 bases; unmatched junction nucleotides: 10. The germline CDR1 and CDR2 sequences are MNHEY and SMNVEV (reference sequence). The CDR3: CASRITGGNGPLHF. The CDR3 nucleotides read TGTGCCAGCAGGATTACAGGGGGGAATGGACCCCTCCACTTT.

This chain joins TRBV28 and TRBJ2-2; 7 positions match TRBD1. The ends lost 5 bases at V and 1 base at J; junction bases unmatched: 10. Looked up from germline, CDR1 is MDHEN and CDR2 is SYDVKM. This CDR3 contains 17 residues. The CDR3 nucleotides read TGTGCCAGCAGTCCCCGCGAACAGGGGTTGAACACCGGGGAGCTGTTTTTT. Translated, it gives CASSPREQGLNTGELFF.

The chain is built from TRBV7-3 and TRBJ2-4; 8 positions match TRBD2. Germline V CDR1 and CDR2: SGHTA, FQGTGA. The length of the CDR3 is 20 residues. V shed 2 bases, J shed 0 bases, and the junction held 15 bases outside the gene matches. CDR3 DNA: TGTGCCAGCAGCTTATTGGGTCCCCGGGGGGGAACCTTAGCCAAAAACATTCAGTACTTC. Protein sequence: CASSLLGPRGGTLAKNIQYF.

J is TRBJ2-7 and V is TRBV28; D is undetermined. Per the germline V gene, CDR1 is MDHEN and CDR2 is SYDVKM. CDR3 size: 14 residues. With 3 bases removed from V and 0 bases from J, the gap between germline ends came to 9 bases. In nucleotides, the CDR3 is TGTGCCAGCAGTTTCTGGACGAACTCCTACGAGCAGTACTTC. It translates to CASSFWTNSYEQYF. Variable domain in full (rest from reference TRBV28 and TRBJ2-7): DVKVTQSSRYLVKRTGEKVFLECVQDMDHENMFWYRQDPGLGLRLIYFSYDVKMKEKGDIPEGYSVSREKKERFSLILESASTNQTSMYLCASSFWTNSYEQYFGPGTRLTVT.

This chain joins TRBV4-1 and TRBJ1-1, with D perhaps matching TRBD1 (6 bases). CDR1 MGHRA and CDR2 YSYEKL come from the germline V gene. The ends were cut back, 1 base at V and 6 bases at J, with 12 bases in the middle. The CDR3 is 14 residues long. In DNA form, the CDR3 reads TGCGCCAGCAGCCAAGGCCAGGGGCCTTCTGAAGCTTTCTTT. It translates to CASSQGQGPSEAFF.

CDR3 nucleotides: TGTGCCAGCAGCCAACCCGGCCGTTCTCAGCCCCAGCATTTT. It codes for CASSQPGRSQPQHF. This chain connects TRBV3-1 (or the pseudogene TRBV3-2) to TRBJ1-5; D gene unclear. Looked up from germline, CDR1 is LGHDT and CDR2 is YNNKEL (reference sequence). The CDR3 is made up of 14 amino acids. Trimming removed 2 bases from V and 6 bases from J, with 11 bases in between.